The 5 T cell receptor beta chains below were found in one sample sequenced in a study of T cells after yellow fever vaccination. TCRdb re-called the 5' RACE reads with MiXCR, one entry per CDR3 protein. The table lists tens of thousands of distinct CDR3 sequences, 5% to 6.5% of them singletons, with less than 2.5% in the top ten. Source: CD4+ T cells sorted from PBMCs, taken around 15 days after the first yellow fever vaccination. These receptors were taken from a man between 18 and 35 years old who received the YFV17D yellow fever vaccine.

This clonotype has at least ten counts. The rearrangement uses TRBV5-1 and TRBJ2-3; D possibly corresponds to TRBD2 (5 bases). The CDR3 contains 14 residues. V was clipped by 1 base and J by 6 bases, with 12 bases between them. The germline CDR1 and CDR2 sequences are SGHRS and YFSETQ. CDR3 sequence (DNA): TGCGCCAGCAGCTTGTACGCCGGGGTGGATACGCAGTATTTT. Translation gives CASSLYAGVDTQYF.

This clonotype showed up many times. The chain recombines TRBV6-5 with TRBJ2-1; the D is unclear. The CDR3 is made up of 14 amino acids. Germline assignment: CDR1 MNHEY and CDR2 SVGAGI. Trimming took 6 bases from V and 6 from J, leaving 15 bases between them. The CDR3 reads CASRLTNVGNEQFF. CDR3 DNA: TGTGCCAGCAGATTGACGAACGTAGGCAATGAGCAGTTCTTC.

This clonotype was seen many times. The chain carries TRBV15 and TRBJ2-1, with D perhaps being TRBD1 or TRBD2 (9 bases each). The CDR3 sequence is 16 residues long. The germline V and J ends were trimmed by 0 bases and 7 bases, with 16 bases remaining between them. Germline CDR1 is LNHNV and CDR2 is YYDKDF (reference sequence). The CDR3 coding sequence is TGTGCCACCAGCAGAGAGCTAGCGGGGACAGGGAATGAGCAGTTCTTC. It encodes CATSRELAGTGNEQFF.

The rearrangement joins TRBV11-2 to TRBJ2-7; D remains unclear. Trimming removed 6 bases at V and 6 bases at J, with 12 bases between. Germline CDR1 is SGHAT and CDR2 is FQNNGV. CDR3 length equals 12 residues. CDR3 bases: TGTGCCAGCAGTCTCCCGAGGACCGAGCAGTACGTC. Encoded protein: CASSLPRTEQYV.

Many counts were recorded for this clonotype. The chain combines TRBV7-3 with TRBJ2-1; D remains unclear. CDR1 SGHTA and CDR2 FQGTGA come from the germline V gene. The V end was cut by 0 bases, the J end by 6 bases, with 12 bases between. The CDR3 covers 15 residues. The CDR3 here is CASSLTGSSVNEQFF. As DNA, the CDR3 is TGTGCCAGCAGCTTAACCGGTAGTTCCGTCAATGAGCAGTTCTTC. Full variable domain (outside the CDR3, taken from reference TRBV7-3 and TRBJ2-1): GAGVSQTPSNKVTEKGKYVELRCDPISGHTALYWYRQSLGQGPEFLIYFQGTGAADDSGLPNDRFFAVRPEGSVSTLKIQRTERGDSAVYLCASSLTGSSVNEQFFGPGTRLTVL.